Listed below are T cell receptor beta chains from one sample, sequenced in a study of blood T cell repertoires in COVID-19. Assay used: immunoSEQ multiplex PCR; TCRdb lists only in-frame clones, some missing. The repertoire holds 100,000 or so clones, with 84% as singletons. Sequenced sample: peripheral blood. These receptors all stem from a human donor in a cohort sampled during active COVID-19. Both conserved end residues are part of each CDR3.

J gene | V gene | CDR3 protein
TRBJ2-7 | TRBV4-3 | CASSPEALAGVYEQYF
TRBJ2-2 | TRBV7-2 | CASSLAAVGAELFF
TRBJ2-7 | TRBV3-1/TRBV3-2 | CASSQGRTAYEQYF
TRBJ2-1 | TRBV9 | CASSVEPSYNEQFF
TRBJ2-4 | TRBV10-3 | CAIRGADRNIQYF
TRBJ1-2 | TRBV4-3 | CASSQVGNFGYTF
TRBJ1-1 | TRBV5-5 | CASSLDGTGGMGTEAFF
TRBJ2-7 | TRBV4-1 | CASSLSLGTSGGPNYEQYF
TRBJ2-1 | TRBV5-4 | CASSRPLAGGVDEQFF
TRBJ2-5 | TRBV5-1 | CASSLTDSGETQYF
TRBJ1-4 | TRBV7-9 | CASRPPPRIGEKLFF
TRBJ1-3 | TRBV28 | CASSSPGTFSGNTIYF
TRBJ2-1 | TRBV20-1 | CSASGVSQFF
TRBJ2-2 | TRBV9 | CASSVGGGYTGELFF
TRBJ2-6 | TRBV19 | CASSIGGTVSSGANVLTF
TRBJ2-3 | TRBV24-1 | CATSAAQGGTDTQYF
TRBJ1-4 | TRBV5-8 | CASSPGQPSTNEKLFF
TRBJ2-5 | TRBV29-1 | CSVLLGQGGTQYF
TRBJ2-5 | TRBV18 | CASSPVIGGAGETQYF
TRBJ2-5 | TRBV4-3 | CASSQGTSGAQETQYF
TRBJ1-5 | TRBV6-5 | CASSYSTGYNQPQHF
TRBJ2-5 | TRBV3-1/TRBV3-2 | CASTSPGTAEGQYF
TRBJ1-4 | TRBV4-3 | CASSQVGTGDEKLFF
TRBJ1-2 | TRBV12-3/TRBV12-4 | CASSREVYGYTF
TRBJ1-2 | TRBV6-6 | CASSPIENYGYTF
TRBJ2-1 | TRBV5-1 | CASSLYVGDFLSNEQFF
TRBJ1-6 | TRBV19 | CASSIRGRNNSPLHF
TRBJ2-3 | TRBV11-3 | CASSLGVTATDTQYF
TRBJ1-2 | TRBV28 | CASALPVLVGYTF
TRBJ1-1 | TRBV4-2 | CASSQGVMNTEAFF
TRBJ2-1 | TRBV18 | CASSPNSYNEQFF
TRBJ1-4 | TRBV7-8 | CASSRGTDEKLFF
TRBJ2-2 | TRBV28 | CATQFPGQGFTGELFF
TRBJ1-4 | TRBV2 | CASSSVSEKLFF
TRBJ2-5 | TRBV5-1 | CASSPRRGAQETQYF
TRBJ1-1 | TRBV3-1/TRBV3-2 | CASSLLDSEAFF
TRBJ2-7 | TRBV2 | CASSAETGNEQYF
TRBJ2-3 | TRBV11-2 | CASSLLGGTRGSHTQYF
TRBJ2-1 | TRBV24-1 | CATSDPTDRSGIGEQFF
TRBJ1-4 | TRBV6-2/TRBV6-3 | CASSYTAGTGGEKLFF
TRBJ2-2 | TRBV7-2 | CASRPPGTRTGELFF
TRBJ1-2 | TRBV3-1/TRBV3-2 | CASSLQEFGYTF
TRBJ2-7 | TRBV18 | CASSPGQQYEQYF
TRBJ1-2 | TRBV27 | CASTPLGGGGVNGYTF
TRBJ2-1 | TRBV6-2/TRBV6-3 | CASSGTSGGYNEQFF
TRBJ2-3 | TRBV2 | CASSAGVRTDTQYF
TRBJ1-2 | TRBV11-2 | CASSLVTPTGSLNYGYTF
TRBJ1-1 | TRBV3-1/TRBV3-2 | CASRGDWTEAFF
TRBJ2-1 | TRBV11-2 | CASSPLGLAGGPYNEQFF
TRBJ1-3 | TRBV18 | CAGGQGGSGNTIYF